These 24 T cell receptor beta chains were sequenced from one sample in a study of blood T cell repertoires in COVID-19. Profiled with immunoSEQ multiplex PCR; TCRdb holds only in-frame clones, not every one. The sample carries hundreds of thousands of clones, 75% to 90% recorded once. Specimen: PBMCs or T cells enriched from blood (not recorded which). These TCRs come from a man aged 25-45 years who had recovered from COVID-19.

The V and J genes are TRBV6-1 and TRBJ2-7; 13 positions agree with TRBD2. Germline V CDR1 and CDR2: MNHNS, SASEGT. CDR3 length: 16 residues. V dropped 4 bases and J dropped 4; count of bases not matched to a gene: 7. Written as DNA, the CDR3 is TGTGCCAGCAGTGGCGAACTAGCGGGAGGGCCATACGAGCAGTACTTC. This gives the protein CASSGELAGGPYEQYF.

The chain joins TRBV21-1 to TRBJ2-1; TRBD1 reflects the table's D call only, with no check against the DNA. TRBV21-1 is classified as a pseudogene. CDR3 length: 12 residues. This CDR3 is CASSKEVGGGFF. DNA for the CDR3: TGTGCCAGCAGCAAAGAGGTTGGGGGCGGGTTCTTC.

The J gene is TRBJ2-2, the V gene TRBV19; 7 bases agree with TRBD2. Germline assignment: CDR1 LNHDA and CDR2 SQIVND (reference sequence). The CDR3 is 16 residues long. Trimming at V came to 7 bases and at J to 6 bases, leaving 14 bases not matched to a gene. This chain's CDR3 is CASTPGRGGLPGELFF. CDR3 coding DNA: TGTGCCAGTACCCCGGGTCGCGGGGGTCTTCCCGGGGAGCTGTTTTTT.

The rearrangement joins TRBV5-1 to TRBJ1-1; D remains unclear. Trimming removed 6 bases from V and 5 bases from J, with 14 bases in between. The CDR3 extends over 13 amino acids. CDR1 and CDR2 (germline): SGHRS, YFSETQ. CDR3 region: CASKRPAGTEAFF. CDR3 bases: TGCGCCAGCAAACGTCCTGCCGGTACTGAAGCTTTCTTT.

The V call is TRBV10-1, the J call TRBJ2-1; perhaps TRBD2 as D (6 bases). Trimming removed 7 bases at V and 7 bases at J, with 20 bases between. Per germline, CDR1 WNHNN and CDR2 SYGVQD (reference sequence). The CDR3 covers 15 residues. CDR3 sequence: CASTEGTPGRNEQFF. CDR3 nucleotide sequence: TGCGCCAGCACCGAGGGGACTCCTGGGCGGAATGAGCAGTTCTTC.

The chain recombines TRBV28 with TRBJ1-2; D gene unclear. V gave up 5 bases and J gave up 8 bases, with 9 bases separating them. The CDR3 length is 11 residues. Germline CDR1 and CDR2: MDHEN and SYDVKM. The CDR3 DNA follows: TGTGCCAGCAGTCTCCAGTGGGGCTACACCTTC. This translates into CASSLQWGYTF.

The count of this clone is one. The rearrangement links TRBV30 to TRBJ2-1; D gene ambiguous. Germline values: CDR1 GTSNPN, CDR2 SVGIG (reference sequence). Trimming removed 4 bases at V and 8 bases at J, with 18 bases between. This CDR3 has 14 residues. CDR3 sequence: CAWNEYRKVDEQFF. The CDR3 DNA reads TGTGCCTGGAATGAGTATCGTAAAGTCGATGAGCAGTTCTTC.

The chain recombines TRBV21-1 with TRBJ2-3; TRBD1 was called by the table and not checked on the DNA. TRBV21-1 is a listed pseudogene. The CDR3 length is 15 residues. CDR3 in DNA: TGTGCCAGCAGTTCTTCCGGGGACAACACAGATACGCAGTATTTT. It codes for CASSSSGDNTDTQYF.

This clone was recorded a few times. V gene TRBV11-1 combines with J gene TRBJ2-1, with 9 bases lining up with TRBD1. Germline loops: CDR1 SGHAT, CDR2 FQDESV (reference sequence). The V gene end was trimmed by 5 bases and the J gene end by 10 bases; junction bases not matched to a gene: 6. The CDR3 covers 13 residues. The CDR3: CASSDRTGDEQFF. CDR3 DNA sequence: TGTGCCAGCAGCGATAGGACAGGGGACGAGCAGTTCTTC.

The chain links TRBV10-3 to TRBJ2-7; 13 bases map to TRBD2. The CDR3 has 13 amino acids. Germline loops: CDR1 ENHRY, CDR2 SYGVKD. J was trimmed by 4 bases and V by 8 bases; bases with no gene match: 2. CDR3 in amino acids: CAIRTSGSYEQYF. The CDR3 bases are TGTGCCATCCGGACTAGCGGGAGTTACGAGCAGTACTTC.

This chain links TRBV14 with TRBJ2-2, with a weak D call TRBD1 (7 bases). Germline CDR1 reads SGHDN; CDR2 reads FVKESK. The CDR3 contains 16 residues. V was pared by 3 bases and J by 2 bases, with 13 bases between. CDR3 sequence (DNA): TGTGCCAGCAGCCAGGCGGGGACAGACAACACCGGGGAGCTGTTTTTT. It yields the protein CASSQAGTDNTGELFF.

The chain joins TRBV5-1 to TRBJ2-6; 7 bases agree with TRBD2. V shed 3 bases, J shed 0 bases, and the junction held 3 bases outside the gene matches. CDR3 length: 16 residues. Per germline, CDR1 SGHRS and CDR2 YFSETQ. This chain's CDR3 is CASSSRGDSGANVLTF. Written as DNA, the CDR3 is TGCGCCAGCAGCTCACGGGGGGACTCTGGGGCCAACGTCCTGACTTTC.

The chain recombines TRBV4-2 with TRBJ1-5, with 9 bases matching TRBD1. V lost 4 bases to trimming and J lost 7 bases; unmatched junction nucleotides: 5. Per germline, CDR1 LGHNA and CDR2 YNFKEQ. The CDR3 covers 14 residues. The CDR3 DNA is TGTGCCAGCAGCCCCGGGACAGGGACGCAGCCCCAGCATTTT. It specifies CASSPGTGTQPQHF.

The CDR3: CSVVGTVVYEQYF. The CDR3 DNA follows: TGCAGCGTTGTTGGGACAGTAGTCTACGAGCAGTACTTC. The V and J genes are TRBV29-1 and TRBJ2-7, with 7 positions matching TRBD1. This CDR3 spans 13 amino acids. Germline loops: CDR1 SQVTM, CDR2 ANQGSEA. V was clipped by 4 bases and J by 3 bases; unmatched bases: 6.

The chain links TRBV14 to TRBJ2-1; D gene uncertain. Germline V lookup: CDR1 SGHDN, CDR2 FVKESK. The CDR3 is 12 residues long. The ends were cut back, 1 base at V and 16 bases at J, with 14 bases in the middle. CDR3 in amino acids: CASSQVLPILFF. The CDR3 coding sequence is TGTGCCAGCAGCCAAGTATTGCCTATCCTCTTCTTC. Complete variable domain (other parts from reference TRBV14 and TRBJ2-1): EAGVTQFPSHSVIEKGQTVTLRCDPISGHDNLYWYRRVMGKEIKFLLHFVKESKQDESGMPNNRFLAERTGGTYSTLKVQPAELEDSGVYFCASSQVLPILFFGPGTRLTVL.

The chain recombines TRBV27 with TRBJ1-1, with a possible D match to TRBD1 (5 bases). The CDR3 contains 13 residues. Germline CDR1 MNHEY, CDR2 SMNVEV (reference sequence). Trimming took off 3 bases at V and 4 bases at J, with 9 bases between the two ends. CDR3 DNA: TGTGCCAGCAGTTTGGGACTGCGCACTGAAGCTTTCTTT. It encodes CASSLGLRTEAFF.

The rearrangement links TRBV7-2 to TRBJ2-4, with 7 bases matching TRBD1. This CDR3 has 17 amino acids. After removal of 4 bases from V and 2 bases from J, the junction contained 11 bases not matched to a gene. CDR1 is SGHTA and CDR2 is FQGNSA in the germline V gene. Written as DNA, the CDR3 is TGTGCCAGCAGCTGGGTAGGGTCGACAGGGACCAAAAACATTCAGTACTTC. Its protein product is CASSWVGSTGTKNIQYF.

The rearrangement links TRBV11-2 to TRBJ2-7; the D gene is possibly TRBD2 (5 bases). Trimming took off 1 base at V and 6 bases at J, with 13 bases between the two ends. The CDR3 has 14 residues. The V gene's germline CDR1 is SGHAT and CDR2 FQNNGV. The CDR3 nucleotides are TGTGCCAGCAGCTTAGTCGAGGGTTTCCTCGAGCAGTACTTC. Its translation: CASSLVEGFLEQYF. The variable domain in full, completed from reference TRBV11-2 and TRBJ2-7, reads EAGVAQSPRYKIIEKRQSVAFWCNPISGHATLYWYQQILGQGPKLLIQFQNNGVVDDSQLPKDRFSAERLKGVDSTLKIQPAKLEDSAVYLCASSLVEGFLEQYFGPGTRLTVT.

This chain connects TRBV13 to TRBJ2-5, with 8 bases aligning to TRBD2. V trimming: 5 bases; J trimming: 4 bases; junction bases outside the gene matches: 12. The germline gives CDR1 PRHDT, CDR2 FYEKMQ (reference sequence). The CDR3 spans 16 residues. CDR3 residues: CASSPPGGESGETQYF. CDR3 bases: TGTGCCAGCAGCCCCCCCGGGGGGGAAAGTGGAGAGACCCAGTACTTC.

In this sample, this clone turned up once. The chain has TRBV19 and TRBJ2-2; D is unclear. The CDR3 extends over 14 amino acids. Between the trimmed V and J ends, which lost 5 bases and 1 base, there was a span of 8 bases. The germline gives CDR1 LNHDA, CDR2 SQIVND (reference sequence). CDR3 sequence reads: CASSVQENTGELFF. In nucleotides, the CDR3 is TGTGCCAGTAGTGTTCAGGAGAACACCGGGGAGCTGTTTTTT.

The CDR3 loop is CASTAGVLEGNTIYF. The CDR3 coding sequence is TGTGCCAGCACGGCAGGGGTCCTAGAGGGAAACACCATATATTTT. The J gene is TRBJ1-3, the V gene TRBV2; maybe TRBD1 (6 bases). The CDR3 is 15 amino acids. The V gene lost 7 bases and the J gene lost 4 bases, with 17 bases spanning the gap. The V gene's germline CDR1 is SNHLY and CDR2 FYNNEI.

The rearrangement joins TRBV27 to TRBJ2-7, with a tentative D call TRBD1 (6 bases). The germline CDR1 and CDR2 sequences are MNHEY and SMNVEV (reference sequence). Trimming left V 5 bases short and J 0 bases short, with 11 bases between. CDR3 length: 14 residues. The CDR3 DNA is TGTGCCAGCAGTCGGACAGTTCCCTCCTACGAGCAGTACTTC. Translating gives CASSRTVPSYEQYF.

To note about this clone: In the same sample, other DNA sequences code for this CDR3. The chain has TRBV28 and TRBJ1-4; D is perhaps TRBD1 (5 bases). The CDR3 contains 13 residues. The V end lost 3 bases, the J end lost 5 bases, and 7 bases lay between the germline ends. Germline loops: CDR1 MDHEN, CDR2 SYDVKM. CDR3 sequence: CASSLGGNEKLFF. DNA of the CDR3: TGTGCCAGCAGTTTGGGGGGGAATGAAAAACTGTTTTTT.

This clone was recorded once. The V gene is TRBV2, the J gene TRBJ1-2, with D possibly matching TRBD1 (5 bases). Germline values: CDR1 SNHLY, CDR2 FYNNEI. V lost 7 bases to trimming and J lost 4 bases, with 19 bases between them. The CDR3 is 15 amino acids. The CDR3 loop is CASTRRGAASYGYTF. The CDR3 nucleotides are TGTGCCAGCACCAGAAGGGGCGCAGCAAGCTATGGCTACACCTTC.